Listed below are T cell receptor beta chains from one sample, sequenced in a study of blood T cell repertoires in COVID-19. Sequenced by immunoSEQ multiplex PCR; TCRdb stores in-frame clones only, minus some. The top ten clones hold roughly 3.9% of a sample with some 320,000 clones, roughly 90% of them seen once. Input material: PBMCs or T cells enriched from blood (not recorded which). Receptors originate from a woman aged 25 to 39 who had been exposed to COVID-19. Each CDR3 is given with its conserved first and last residue. Fields, in order: J gene, V gene, D gene, clone size, CDR3 protein, CDR3 DNA. D genes are given only for firm matches. Only part of the rows carry a size: once, few, many, or a class if the clone is expanded.

j_gene: TRBJ1-2; v_gene: TRBV4-1; d_gene: .; abundance: .; CDR3aa: CASSQDPARVFGYTF; CDR3nt: TGCGCCAGCAGCCAAGATCCGGCCAGGGTCTTTGGCTACACCTTC
j_gene: TRBJ2-7; v_gene: TRBV7-9; d_gene: .; abundance: .; CDR3aa: CASRPLGGHEQYF; CDR3nt: TGTGCCAGCAGACCCTTGGGGGGGCACGAGCAGTACTTC
j_gene: TRBJ1-4; v_gene: TRBV18; d_gene: TRBD1; abundance: .; CDR3aa: CASSPRTGGGEKLFF; CDR3nt: TGTGCCAGCTCACCCCGGACAGGAGGGGGTGAAAAACTGTTTTTT
j_gene: TRBJ2-7; v_gene: TRBV10-3; d_gene: .; abundance: .; CDR3aa: CAISESTSEQYF; CDR3nt: TGTGCCATCAGTGAGTCTACTTCGGAGCAGTACTTC
j_gene: TRBJ2-7; v_gene: TRBV4-3; d_gene: .; abundance: .; CDR3aa: CASSQDLVTYEQYF; CDR3nt: TGCGCCAGCAGCCAAGATCTCGTAACCTACGAGCAGTACTTC
j_gene: TRBJ2-4; v_gene: TRBV7-2; d_gene: TRBD1; abundance: few; CDR3aa: CASRGPGTGNIQYF; CDR3nt: TGTGCCAGCAGGGGACCCGGGACAGGGAACATTCAGTACTTC
j_gene: TRBJ1-3; v_gene: TRBV19; d_gene: .; abundance: .; CDR3aa: CASTLAPGLSGNTIYF; CDR3nt: TGTGCCAGCACCCTAGCGCCGGGACTGTCTGGAAACACCATATATTTT
j_gene: TRBJ1-1; v_gene: TRBV7-9; d_gene: TRBD1; abundance: .; CDR3aa: CASSLANRGRVNTEAFF; CDR3nt: TGTGCCAGCAGCTTAGCGAACAGGGGTCGGGTAAACACTGAAGCTTTCTTT
j_gene: TRBJ1-1; v_gene: TRBV27; d_gene: .; abundance: .; CDR3aa: CASSLETGTEAFF; CDR3nt: TGTGCCAGCAGTTTAGAGACTGGGACTGAAGCTTTCTTT
j_gene: TRBJ2-5; v_gene: TRBV3-1/TRBV3-2; d_gene: TRBD1; abundance: .; CDR3aa: CASSRWGVRNRGPGETQYF; CDR3nt: TGTGCCAGCAGCCGCTGGGGTGTTCGGAACAGGGGGCCGGGGGAGACCCAGTACTTC